Detailed here is one TCR beta chain. The data are from a study of Graves' ophthalmopathy and Graves' hyperthyroidism. V lost 3 bases and J lost 6, with 9 bases in between. This CDR3 spans 12 amino acids. The TCR beta CDR3 regions underwent amplification from RNA transcripts. First-round RT-PCR used HTBI primers; second-round multiplex PCR followed. One entry per CDR3 protein results from TCRdb running MiXCR on the multiplex PCR reads. The data show over a million distinct CDR3 sequences, with about 35% seen just once and 11% held by the top ten. The clonotype originates from an adult man with Graves' hyperthyroidism. This chain links TRBV12-3 or TRBV12-4 with TRBJ2-7; the D is unclear. Material: peripheral blood or thyroid tissue (not recorded which). The CDR3 region is CASSFQMGEQYF. In DNA form, the CDR3 reads TGTGCCAGCAGTTTTCAAATGGGCGAGCAGTACTTC.